Below are 23 T cell receptor beta chains sequenced from a single sample in a study of T cells in Graves' hyperthyroidism and ophthalmopathy. Authors of the study amplified TCR beta CDR3 regions from RNA transcripts. First-round RT-PCR of the TCR CDR3 relied on the HTBI primer set. TCRdb ran MiXCR on the multiplex PCR reads and lists one entry per CDR3 protein. The table has about 420,000 distinct CDR3 sequences, around 16% seen once. The sequenced sample was blood. The receptors here all came from a woman between 18 and 30 years old with Graves' hyperthyroidism.

This clonotype was seen once. V is TRBV11-2 and J is TRBJ1-5; weak D call: TRBD1 (6 bases). The V end was cut by 3 bases, the J end by 2 bases, with 11 bases between. Looked up from germline, CDR1 is SGHAT and CDR2 is FQNNGV. The CDR3 has 15 amino acids. CDR3 region: CASSLGGIGNQPQHF. Written as DNA, the CDR3 is TGTGCCAGCAGCTTGGGGGGCATAGGCAATCAGCCCCAGCATTTT.

V usage is TRBV10-3 and J usage is TRBJ1-3, with 7 bases fitting TRBD1. The trim removed 11 bases at V and 2 bases at J, leaving 9 bases unmatched. The CDR3 covers 14 residues. The germline CDR1 and CDR2 sequences are ENHRY and SYGVKD. CDR3 residues: CALSSGGAGNTIYF. Here the CDR3 DNA reads TGTGCCCTCTCGTCAGGGGGGGCTGGAAACACCATATATTTT.

The chain employs TRBV12-5 and TRBJ2-7, with TRBD2 matching over 9 bases. This CDR3 spans 13 amino acids. Trimming cost V 6 bases and J 4 bases; bases outside gene matches: 4. Germline V gene lookup returns CDR1 LGHNT and CDR2 FRNRAP. The CDR3 here is CASGLAGRYEQYF. CDR3 bases: TGTGCTAGTGGGCTAGCGGGGAGGTACGAGCAGTACTTC.

The sample holds many counts of this clonotype. This rearrangement joins TRBV3-1 to TRBJ1-2, with TRBD1 matching over 8 bases. This CDR3 comprises 14 residues. Germline V gene sequence: CDR1 LGHDT, CDR2 YNNKEL (reference sequence). The V segment lost 4 bases and the J segment 6 bases; nucleotides outside the gene matches: 7. The CDR3 DNA follows: TGTGCCAGCAGCCCCCCGACAGGGGTGGATGGCTACACCTTC. It translates to CASSPPTGVDGYTF.

This clonotype has a handful of counts. The chain combines TRBV11-3 with TRBJ1-2, with D possibly matching TRBD1 (5 bases). The CDR3 consists of 15 residues. V dropped 0 bases and J dropped 1 base, with 9 bases sitting between them. Germline CDR1 is SGHNT and CDR2 is YENEEA. The CDR3 here is CASSLDGTVNYGYTF. DNA of the CDR3: TGTGCCAGCAGCTTAGATGGGACGGTTAACTATGGCTACACCTTC.

This clonotype was observed at least ten times. The chain couples TRBV9 to TRBJ1-1; 7 positions match TRBD1. Germline loops: CDR1 SGDLS, CDR2 YYNGEE. Unmatched junction bases numbered 8, after V lost 2 bases and J lost 10 bases. The CDR3 has 13 amino acids. CDR3 residues: CASSVGGRGPAFF. Written as DNA, the CDR3 is TGTGCCAGCAGCGTTGGTGGAAGGGGGCCAGCTTTCTTT.

This clonotype was counted a few times. The chain uses TRBV20-1 and TRBJ2-5, with D maybe TRBD2 (7 bases). Germline CDR1 and CDR2: DFQATT and SNEGSKA (reference sequence). The CDR3 is made up of 13 amino acids. Trimming shortened V by 8 bases and J by 5 bases, and 18 bases separated the two germline ends. The CDR3 DNA sequence: TGCAGTATTGAGAGGGGGGGGGGGGAGACCCAGTACTTC. Translated, it gives CSIERGGGETQYF.

V and J are TRBV19 and TRBJ1-2; D perhaps matches TRBD1 (6 bases). V lost 9 bases and J lost 4, with 15 bases in between. The CDR3 has 13 residues. Germline V gene data show CDR1 as LNHDA and CDR2 as SQIVND (reference sequence). For the CDR3, the DNA is TGTGCCAGCCATACACAGGGAGCCTATGGCTACACCTTC. Protein: CASHTQGAYGYTF.

This clonotype was observed at least ten times. This sequence joins TRBV18 and TRBJ2-7; 8 nucleotides match TRBD2. From germline, CDR1 is KGHSH and CDR2 LQKENI. V lost 6 bases to trimming and J lost 6 bases; unmatched junction nucleotides: 7. The CDR3 extends over 13 amino acids. The CDR3 sequence is CASSSTSAGEQYF. The CDR3 DNA is TGTGCCAGCTCTTCGACTAGCGCGGGCGAGCAGTACTTC.

This clonotype has a count of ten or more. The genes are TRBV6-1 and TRBJ1-4, with 7 bases identical to TRBD1. The CDR3 is 19 amino acids. Germline V gene lookup returns CDR1 MNHNS and CDR2 SASEGT. Unmatched junction bases numbered 20, after V lost 3 bases and J lost 7 bases. The CDR3 sequence: CASSDGRQGTGGVSEKLFF. The DNA of the CDR3 is TGTGCCAGCAGTGACGGAAGACAGGGAACCGGGGGAGTCAGTGAAAAACTGTTTTTT.

This clonotype was recorded many times. In nucleotides, the CDR3 is TGTGCCAGCAGTTTTCCCCTCCGGACAGGGGCTGAAGCTTTCTTT. Translating it yields CASSFPLRTGAEAFF. The chain carries TRBV12-3 or TRBV12-4 and TRBJ1-1, with 9 bases lining up with TRBD1. There are 15 residues in the CDR3. After removal of 3 bases from V and 6 bases from J, the junction contained 8 bases not matched to a gene.

This clonotype showed up just a few times. The chain recombines TRBV5-6 with TRBJ2-1; no definite D call. This CDR3 has 11 residues. CDR1 is SGHDT, CDR2 YYEEEE, per germline. Trimming shortened V by 4 bases and J by 5 bases, and 4 bases separated the two germline ends. CDR3: CASSTHNEQFF. CDR3 DNA sequence: TGTGCCAGCAGCACTCACAATGAGCAGTTCTTC. The full variable domain, its missing parts supplied by reference TRBV5-6 and TRBJ2-1, is DAGVTQSPTHLIKTRGQQVTLRCSPKSGHDTVSWYQQALGQGPQFIFQYYEEEERQRGNFPDRFSGHQFPNYSSELNVNALLLGDSALYLCASSTHNEQFFGPGTRLTVL.

The gene calls are TRBV5-6 and TRBJ1-2; D gene unclear. Trimming stripped 1 base from V and 0 bases from J, with 7 bases between. Germline CDR1 and CDR2: SGHDT and YYEEEE. There are 14 residues in the CDR3. The CDR3 bases are TGTGCCAGCAGCTTGACCCAATCTAACTATGGCTACACCTTC. Protein: CASSLTQSNYGYTF.

This clonotype has a count of ten or more. The rearrangement uses TRBV30 and TRBJ2-7, with D tentatively TRBD1 or TRBD2 (6 bases each). This CDR3 contains 15 residues. Germline V gene lookup returns CDR1 GTSNPN and CDR2 SVGIG (reference sequence). Trimming left V 7 bases short and J 1 base short, with 20 bases between. The CDR3 here is CASQGRIRSSYEQYF. In DNA, the CDR3 is TGTGCCTCCCAGGGGAGGATAAGGAGTTCCTACGAGCAGTACTTC.

This chain links TRBV6-1 with TRBJ2-7, with 11 bases fitting TRBD2. J gave up 6 bases and V 1 base, and 5 bases lay outside the gene matches. Germline values: CDR1 MNHNS, CDR2 SASEGT. The CDR3 runs to 15 residues. CDR3 sequence: CASSEGLAGYREQYF. The CDR3 nucleotides are TGTGCCAGCAGTGAAGGACTAGCGGGATATCGCGAGCAGTACTTC.

In its sample, this clonotype was seen many times. V usage is TRBV20-1 and J usage is TRBJ1-5; 8 bases fit TRBD1. V was pared by 4 bases and J by 5 bases, with 4 bases of the junction left unmatched. This CDR3 has 13 residues. CDR1 is DFQATT and CDR2 is SNEGSKA in the germline V gene (reference sequence). Here the CDR3 reads CSANRGWDQPQHF. Written as DNA, the CDR3 is TGCAGTGCTAACAGGGGGTGGGATCAGCCCCAGCATTTT.

This clonotype was detected many times. The V call is TRBV18, the J call TRBJ2-5; 10 bases fit TRBD2. V shed 2 bases, J shed 4 bases, and the junction held 4 bases outside the gene matches. Looked up from germline, CDR1 is KGHSH and CDR2 is LQKENI. The CDR3 length is 15 residues. The CDR3 reads CASSPSASGGETQYF. In nucleotides, the CDR3 is TGTGCCAGCTCACCATCGGCTAGCGGGGGAGAGACCCAGTACTTC.

This clonotype was seen repeatedly, ten times or more. The V call is TRBV3-1, the J call TRBJ2-5, with D hard to call. The CDR3 runs to 13 residues. V lost 4 bases and J lost 5, with 11 bases in between. Germline V gene data show CDR1 as LGHDT and CDR2 as YNNKEL (reference sequence). The CDR3 sequence: CASSLRLAETQYF. DNA of the CDR3: TGTGCCAGCAGCCTAAGACTGGCGGAGACCCAGTACTTC.

This clonotype was seen ten or more times. The rearrangement links TRBV9 to TRBJ1-2; D is ambiguous. Trimming removed 3 bases from V and 4 bases from J, with 7 bases in between. Germline V gene data show CDR1 as SGDLS and CDR2 as YYNGEE. This CDR3 is built from 12 residues. CDR3 sequence: CASSGLPYGYTF. The CDR3 DNA sequence: TGTGCCAGCAGCGGACTCCCCTATGGCTACACCTTC.

This clonotype was seen once. This rearrangement joins TRBV11-2 to TRBJ2-1, with D hard to call. The CDR3 runs 14 residues. The ends were cut back, 5 bases at V and 2 bases at J, with 10 bases in the middle. The germline V gene has CDR1 SGHAT and CDR2 FQNNGV. DNA for the CDR3: TGTGCCAGCAGCATACAAGGAACCTACAATGAGCAGTTCTTC. It yields the protein CASSIQGTYNEQFF.

This clonotype was seen repeatedly, ten times or more. This chain connects TRBV20-1 to TRBJ1-3, with 10 bases that match TRBD1. The CDR3 is made up of 17 amino acids. Looked up from germline, CDR1 is DFQATT and CDR2 is SNEGSKA (reference sequence). The junction had 10 bases not matched to a gene; V was cut back by 1 base and J by 4 bases. CDR3 nucleotides: TGCAGTGCTAGAGTCCCCCCCGCGACAGGGGGCGGAAACACCATATATTTT. This gives the protein CSARVPPATGGGNTIYF.

This clonotype was seen a few times. The rearrangement links TRBV12-3 or TRBV12-4 to TRBJ2-1; TRBD2 matches at 15 bases. V lost 11 bases, J lost 7 bases, and 9 bases stayed unmatched. CDR3 length: 15 residues. CDR3 in DNA: TGTGCCTCGACTTTCGGGACTAGCGGGAGGAATGAGCAGTTCTTC. Amino acid sequence: CASTFGTSGRNEQFF.

This clonotype appeared many times. The J gene is TRBJ2-2, the V gene TRBV5-5; 8 bases fit TRBD2. Germline loops: CDR1 SGHKS, CDR2 YYEKEE (reference sequence). The length of the CDR3 is 15 residues. With 4 bases clipped from V and 5 bases from J, the junction kept 7 bases outside the gene matches. The CDR3 DNA sequence: TGTGCCAGCAGCCCGGGGGGGTCTTGGACCGGGGAGCTGTTTTTT. As protein: CASSPGGSWTGELFF. Full variable domain (outside the CDR3, taken from reference TRBV5-5 and TRBJ2-2): DAGVTQSPTHLIKTRGQQVTLRCSPISGHKSVSWYQQVLGQGPQFIFQYYEKEERGRGNFPDRFSARQFPNYSSELNVNALLLGDSALYLCASSPGGSWTGELFFGEGSRLTVL.